The present T cell receptor (beta chain) was sequenced within a study of T cells in Graves' hyperthyroidism and ophthalmopathy. CDR1 is SQVTM, CDR2 ANQGSEA, per germline. This CDR3 spans 12 amino acids. V was clipped by 3 bases and J by 9 bases; unmatched bases: 7. TCR beta CDR3 regions were amplified from RNA. A first-round RT-PCR of the TCR CDR3 used the HTBI primer set. TCRdb reprocessed the multiplex PCR reads with MiXCR, giving one entry per CDR3 protein. The sample records about 680,000 distinct CDR3 sequences, around a third being singletons. The sequencing input was blood. The chain has TRBV29-1 and TRBJ1-2, with TRBD1 matching over 7 bases. The clonotype comes from a woman between 35 and 50 years old with Graves' hyperthyroidism. CDR3 in DNA: TGCAGCGTTGACGAAGGGGGCACGCGCTACACCTTC. It encodes CSVDEGGTRYTF. The whole variable domain, filled in from reference TRBV29-1 and TRBJ1-2, reads SAVISQKPSRDICQRGTSLTIQCQVDSQVTMMFWYRQQPGQSLTLIATANQGSEATYESGFVIDKFPISRPNLTFSTLTVSNMSPEDSSIYLCSVDEGGTRYTFGSGTRLTVV.